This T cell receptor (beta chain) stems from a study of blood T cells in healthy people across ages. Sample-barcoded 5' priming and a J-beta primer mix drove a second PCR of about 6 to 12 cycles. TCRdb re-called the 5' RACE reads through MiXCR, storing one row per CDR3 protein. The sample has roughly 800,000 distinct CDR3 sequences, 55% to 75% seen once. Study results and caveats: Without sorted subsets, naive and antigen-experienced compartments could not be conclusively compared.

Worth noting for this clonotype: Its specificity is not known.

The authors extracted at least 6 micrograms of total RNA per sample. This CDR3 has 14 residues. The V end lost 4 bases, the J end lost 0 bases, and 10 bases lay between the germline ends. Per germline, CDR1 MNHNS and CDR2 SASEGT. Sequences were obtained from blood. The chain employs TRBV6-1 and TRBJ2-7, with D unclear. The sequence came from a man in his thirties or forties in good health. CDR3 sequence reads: CASSGQVYSYEQYF. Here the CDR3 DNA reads TGTGCCAGCAGTGGTCAGGTATACTCCTACGAGCAGTACTTC.